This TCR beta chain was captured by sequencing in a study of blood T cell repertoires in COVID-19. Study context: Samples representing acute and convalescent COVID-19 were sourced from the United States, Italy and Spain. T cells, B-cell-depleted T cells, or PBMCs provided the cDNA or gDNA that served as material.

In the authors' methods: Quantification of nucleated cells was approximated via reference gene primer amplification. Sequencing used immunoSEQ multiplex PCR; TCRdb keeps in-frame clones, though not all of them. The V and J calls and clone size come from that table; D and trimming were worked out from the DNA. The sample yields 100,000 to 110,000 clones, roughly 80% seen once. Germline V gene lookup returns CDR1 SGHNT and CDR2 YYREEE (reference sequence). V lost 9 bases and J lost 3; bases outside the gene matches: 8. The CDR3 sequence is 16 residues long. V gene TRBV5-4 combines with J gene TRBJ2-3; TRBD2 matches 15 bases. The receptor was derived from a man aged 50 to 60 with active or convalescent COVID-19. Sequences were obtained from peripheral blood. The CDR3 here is CATLGLAGGPTDTQYF. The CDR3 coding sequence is TGTGCCACGCTAGGACTAGCGGGAGGGCCTACAGATACGCAGTATTTT. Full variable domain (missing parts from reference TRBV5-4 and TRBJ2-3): ETGVTQSPTHLIKTRGQQVTLRCSSQSGHNTVSWYQQALGQGPQFIFQYYREEENGRGNFPPRFSGLQFPNYSSELNVNALELDDSALYLCATLGLAGGPTDTQYFGPGTRLTVL.